One TCR beta chain is described in this entry. Antigen specificity is unknown. Profiling relied on immunoSEQ multiplex PCR, and the TCRdb table lists in-frame clones only, not all of them. The repertoire consists of about 98,000 clones, with more than 80% occurring once and the leading ten covering about 15%. The data were taken from a study of PD-1 blockade in classical Hodgkin lymphoma. For the study at large: Nivolumab dosing for patients was 3 mg/kg, administered intravenously every 2 weeks.

Every single patient, without exception, relapsed after autologous stem cell transplantation, and brentuximab vedotin exposure varied. Study-wide findings and caveats: The baseline diversity of complete responders showed similarity to that of newly diagnosed patients. At baseline, newly diagnosed patients reportedly showed less TCR diversity than healthy donors.

This TCR came from a human donor with classical Hodgkin lymphoma. Material: peripheral blood mononuclear cells (PBMCs), obtained before the second cycle of nivolumab.

In DNA, the CDR3 is TGTGCCATCAGTCCGGGACTAGCGGGTACAAATGAGCAGTTCTTC. It yields the protein CAISPGLAGTNEQFF. The chain employs TRBV10-3 and TRBJ2-1, with 12 bases matching TRBD2. There are 15 residues in the CDR3. Unmatched junction bases numbered 6, after V lost 5 bases and J lost 7 bases. CDR1 ENHRY and CDR2 SYGVKD come from the germline V gene.